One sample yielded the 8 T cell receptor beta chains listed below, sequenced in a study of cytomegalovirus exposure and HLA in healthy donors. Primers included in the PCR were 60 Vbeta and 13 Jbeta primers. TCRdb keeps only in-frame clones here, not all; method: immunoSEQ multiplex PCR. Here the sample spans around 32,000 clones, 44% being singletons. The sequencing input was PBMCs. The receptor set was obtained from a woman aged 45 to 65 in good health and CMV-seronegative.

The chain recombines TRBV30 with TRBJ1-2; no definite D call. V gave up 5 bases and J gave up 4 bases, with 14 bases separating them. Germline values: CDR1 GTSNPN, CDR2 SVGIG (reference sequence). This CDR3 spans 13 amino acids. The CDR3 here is CAWRPNSGYGYTF. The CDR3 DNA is TGTGCCTGGCGCCCGAATTCGGGCTATGGCTACACCTTC.

For the CDR3, the DNA is TGTGCCAGCAGCCCAACCCGGGGGGCAGATACGCAGTATTTT. Translating it yields CASSPTRGADTQYF. The J gene is TRBJ2-3, the V gene TRBV6-1; the match to TRBD2 covers 7 bases. This CDR3 is 14 amino acids long. V lost 6 bases and J lost 4; bases outside the gene matches: 7. Germline CDR1 is MNHNS and CDR2 is SASEGT.

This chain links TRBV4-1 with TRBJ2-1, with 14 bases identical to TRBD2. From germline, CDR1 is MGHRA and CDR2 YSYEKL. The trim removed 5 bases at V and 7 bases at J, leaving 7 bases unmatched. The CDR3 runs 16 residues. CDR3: CASSSSGTSGRNEQFF. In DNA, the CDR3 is TGCGCCAGCAGCTCCTCCGGGACTAGCGGGAGAAATGAGCAGTTCTTC.

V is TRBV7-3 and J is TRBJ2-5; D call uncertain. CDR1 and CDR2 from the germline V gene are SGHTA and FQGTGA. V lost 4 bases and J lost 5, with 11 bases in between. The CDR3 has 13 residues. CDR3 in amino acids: CASSSLGAETQYF. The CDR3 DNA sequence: TGTGCCAGCAGCTCCCTCGGAGCCGAGACCCAGTACTTC.

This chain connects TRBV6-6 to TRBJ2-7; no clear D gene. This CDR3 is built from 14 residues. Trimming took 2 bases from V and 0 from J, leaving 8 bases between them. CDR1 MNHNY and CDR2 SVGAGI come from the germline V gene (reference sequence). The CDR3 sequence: CASSYGPASYEQYF. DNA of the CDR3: TGTGCCAGCAGTTACGGGCCAGCCTCCTACGAGCAGTACTTC.

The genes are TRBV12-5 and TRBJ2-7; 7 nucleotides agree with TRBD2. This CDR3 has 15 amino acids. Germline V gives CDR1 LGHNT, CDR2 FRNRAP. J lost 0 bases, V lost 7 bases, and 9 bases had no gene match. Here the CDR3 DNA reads TGTGCTAGTGCCCCCCTTGGGGGGGGCTCCTACGAGCAGTACTTC. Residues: CASAPLGGGSYEQYF.

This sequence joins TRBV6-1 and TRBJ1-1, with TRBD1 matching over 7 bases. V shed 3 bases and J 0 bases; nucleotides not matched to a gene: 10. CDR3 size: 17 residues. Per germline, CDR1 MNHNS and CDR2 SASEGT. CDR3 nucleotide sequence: TGTGCCAGCAGTGACCTATTCAGACAGGGAATGAACACTGAAGCTTTCTTT. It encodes CASSDLFRQGMNTEAFF.

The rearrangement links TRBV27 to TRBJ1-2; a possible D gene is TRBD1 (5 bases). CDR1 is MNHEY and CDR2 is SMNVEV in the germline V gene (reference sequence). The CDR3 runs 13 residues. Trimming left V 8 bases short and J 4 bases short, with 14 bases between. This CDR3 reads CASAVGGRYGYTF. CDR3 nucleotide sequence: TGTGCCAGCGCGGTCGGGGGTCGCTATGGCTACACCTTC.